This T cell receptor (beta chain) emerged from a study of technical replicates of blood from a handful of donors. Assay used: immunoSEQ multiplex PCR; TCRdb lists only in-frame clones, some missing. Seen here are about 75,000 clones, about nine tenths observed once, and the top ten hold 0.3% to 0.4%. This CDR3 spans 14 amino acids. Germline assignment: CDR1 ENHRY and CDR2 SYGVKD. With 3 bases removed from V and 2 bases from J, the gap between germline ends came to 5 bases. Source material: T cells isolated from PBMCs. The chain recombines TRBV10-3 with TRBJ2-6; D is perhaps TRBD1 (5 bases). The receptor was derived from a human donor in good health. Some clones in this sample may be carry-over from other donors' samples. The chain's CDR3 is CAISEGAGANVLTF. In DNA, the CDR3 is TGTGCCATCAGTGAAGGGGCTGGGGCCAACGTCCTGACTTTC.